The sequence of this T cell receptor beta chain was determined in a study of T cells after yellow fever vaccination. Whole-study findings and limits: Most primary-vaccination clones recurred post-booster (roughly 96% CD4, roughly 87% CD8).

A few counts support this clonotype. Antigen: not known. TCRdb recomputed calls from the 5' RACE reads with MiXCR, one row per CDR3 protein. The sample records under 600,000 distinct CDR3 sequences, about a fifth being singletons. Germline V CDR1 and CDR2: SGHTA, FQGNSA. The CDR3 spans 15 residues. V shed 2 bases, J shed 7 bases, and the junction held 5 bases outside the gene matches. The source material was PBMCs, sampled 21 days after the first yellow fever vaccination. This receptor was taken from a young man who received the YFV17D yellow fever vaccine. This chain links TRBV7-2 with TRBJ2-1; 10 bases are shared with TRBD2. CDR3 DNA sequence: TGTGCCAGCAGCTTATGGTCTAGCGGGGGAAATGAGCAGTTCTTC. Its protein is CASSLWSSGGNEQFF.